The 12 T cell receptor beta chains below come from one sample, sequenced in a study of regulatory T cells in long-lasting Graves disease. Construction of the TCR beta libraries employed iRepertoire HTBI primers in conjunction with Arm-PCR of CDR3 regions. MiXCR, run by TCRdb on the multiplex PCR reads, gives a single entry per CDR3 protein. The sample has hundreds of thousands of distinct CDR3 sequences, 16% seen once. Time point of the sample: newly diagnosed GD, antithyroid drugs for less than 3 months. The TCR library was prepared using RNA isolated from PBMCs. These data also featured in a second study, about T cells in Graves' hyperthyroidism and ophthalmopathy.

The sample in question was peripheral blood mononuclear cells (PBMCs), obtained at new diagnosis, from a patient treated with antithyroid drugs. Receptor source: a woman between 25 and 40 years old with Graves disease.

DNA for the CDR3: TGTGCCTGGAGTGTACTAGCGGGAGGAATAGATACGCAGTATTTT. This sequence encodes CAWSVLAGGIDTQYF. V usage is TRBV30 and J usage is TRBJ2-3, with 12 positions matching TRBD2. This CDR3 region has 15 residues. Germline CDR1 reads GTSNPN; CDR2 reads SVGIG (reference sequence). After removal of 0 bases from V and 5 bases from J, the junction contained 3 bases not matched to a gene.

Ten or more counts support this clonotype. The rearrangement uses TRBV30 and TRBJ2-1; D is perhaps TRBD2 (5 bases). V lost 7 bases and J 2 bases, leaving 12 bases between the germline ends. The CDR3 is 13 amino acids. The germline CDR1 and CDR2 sequences are GTSNPN and SVGIG (reference sequence). The CDR3 protein is CALGFGAYNEQFF. CDR3 DNA: TGTGCCTTGGGTTTCGGGGCCTACAATGAGCAGTTCTTC.

This clonotype was observed many times. V is TRBV12-3 or TRBV12-4 and J is TRBJ1-2; D is uncertain. The CDR3 runs to 11 residues. Trimming stripped 11 bases from V and 4 bases from J, with 11 bases between. The CDR3 region is CAVRSGYGYTF. As DNA, the CDR3 is TGTGCCGTCCGGTCAGGCTATGGCTACACCTTC.

V usage is TRBV20-1 and J usage is TRBJ1-2; D unclear. Looked up from germline, CDR1 is DFQATT and CDR2 is SNEGSKA (reference sequence). This CDR3 contains 14 residues. V was shortened by 4 bases and J by 0 bases, with 12 bases between the two germline ends. In nucleotides, the CDR3 is TGCAGTGCTACAACACCTAGGTCTAACTATGGCTACACCTTC. It translates to CSATTPRSNYGYTF.

This chain links TRBV20-1 with TRBJ1-1; D call uncertain. The germline V and J ends were trimmed by 2 bases and 7 bases, with 5 bases remaining between them. The CDR3 is 10 amino acids. The V gene's germline CDR1 is DFQATT and CDR2 SNEGSKA (reference sequence). The CDR3 DNA reads TGCAGTGCTAGACCCCGTGAAGCTTTCTTT. It specifies CSARPREAFF.

This clonotype showed up just a few times. V is TRBV20-1 and J is TRBJ2-1; 7 bases fit TRBD2. From germline, CDR1 is DFQATT and CDR2 SNEGSKA (reference sequence). The V gene end was trimmed by 5 bases and the J gene end by 5 bases; junction bases not matched to a gene: 3. The length of the CDR3 is 12 residues. Here the CDR3 reads CSAGRADNEQFF. DNA of the CDR3: TGCAGTGCTGGGAGGGCAGACAATGAGCAGTTCTTC.

This clonotype was found a few times. This chain uses TRBV6-1 with TRBJ1-1, with D hard to call. Trimming stripped 6 bases from V and 11 bases from J, with 25 bases between. Germline values: CDR1 MNHNS, CDR2 SASEGT. This CDR3 comprises 15 residues. The CDR3 reads CASRPRRQVQFLAFF. The CDR3 DNA reads TGTGCCAGCAGGCCCAGGAGGCAGGTCCAGTTCTTGGCTTTCTTT.

Ten or more counts support this clonotype. The V gene is TRBV28, the J gene TRBJ1-5; D is possibly TRBD1 (5 bases). Trimming cost V 3 bases and J 9 bases, with 18 bases left between them. The length of the CDR3 is 15 residues. Looked up from germline, CDR1 is MDHEN and CDR2 is SYDVKM. CDR3 residues: CASSLRGPPKGPQHF. The CDR3 DNA reads as TGTGCCAGCAGTTTGAGGGGCCCGCCTAAAGGGCCCCAGCATTTT.

The table lists this clonotype with many counts. The chain uses TRBV7-9 and TRBJ2-2; D perhaps matches TRBD1 (6 bases). This CDR3 contains 15 residues. V shed 4 bases and J shed 5 bases, with 14 bases lying between them. Per the germline V gene, CDR1 is SEHNR and CDR2 is FQNEAQ (reference sequence). The CDR3, as DNA: TGTGCCAGCAGCTCCGGGGCAGGGGAGACCGGGGAGCTGTTTTTT. This encodes CASSSGAGETGELFF.

The gene calls are TRBV30 and TRBJ2-3; no reliable D call. Between the trimmed V and J ends, which lost 0 bases and 1 base, there was a span of 11 bases. This CDR3 is 15 amino acids long. Germline assignment: CDR1 GTSNPN and CDR2 SVGIG (reference sequence). The CDR3 DNA follows: TGTGCCTGGAGTGTAGGGCAGTCAGGCACAGATACGCAGTATTTT. Its protein product is CAWSVGQSGTDTQYF.

In this sample, this clonotype turned up many times. The chain couples TRBV24-1 to TRBJ2-1; D not certain. This CDR3 spans 14 amino acids. V lost 4 bases, J lost 10 bases, and 16 bases lay in between. CDR1 and CDR2 (germline): KGHDR, SFDVKD. Written as DNA, the CDR3 is TGTGCCACCAGTGACTCCACCAACGACCAGGAGCAGTTCTTC. Amino acid sequence: CATSDSTNDQEQFF.

About this clonotype itself: Just one base apart from a much larger clone, this may be a read error. The genes are TRBV28 and TRBJ1-2, with a tentative D call TRBD1 (6 bases). This CDR3 has 14 residues. From germline, CDR1 is MDHEN and CDR2 SYDVKM. CDR3 amino acids: CTSSLPTGPYGYTF. CDR3 sequence (DNA): TGTACCAGCAGTTTACCAACAGGGCCCTATGGCTACACCTTC.